Sequencing of this T cell receptor (beta chain) was carried out in a study of blood T cells in healthy people across ages. Next came a second PCR, run for about 6 to 11 cycles, which used a sample-barcoded 5' primer along with a J-beta primer mix. One entry per CDR3 protein results from TCRdb running MiXCR on the 5' RACE reads. In the table there are some 1,500,000 distinct CDR3 sequences, 42% of which are singletons. In the case of this clonotype: Its antigen is unidentified.

Study observations and caveats: Diversity estimated from one million T cells was considered an underestimate. In long-lived donors, naive CD4+ cell counts and diversity exceeded those of aged donors. The study found TCR beta diversity correlated strongly with naive T cell percentage.

Germline V gives CDR1 SEHNR, CDR2 FQNEAQ (reference sequence). This CDR3 region has 15 residues. With V trimmed by 4 bases and J by 10 bases, 9 bases remained unmatched. The chain recombines TRBV7-9 with TRBJ2-1; 11 bases are shared with TRBD2. Sequencing used blood. This clonotype was obtained from a woman under 30 in good health. The CDR3 region is CASSSGLAGPGEQFF. The CDR3 DNA reads TGTGCCAGCAGCTCAGGACTAGCGGGCCCTGGGGAGCAGTTCTTC.